Below, one T cell receptor (beta chain) is given with its context. In the authors' workflow: By means of reference gene primer amplification, nucleated cell counts were estimated. The assay was immunoSEQ multiplex PCR, and TCRdb's table has in-frame clones only and misses some. That table gives V, J and clone size, and the DNA gave D and trimming. The table has 190,000 or so clones, about 87% seen once. The CDR3 consists of 11 residues. From germline, CDR1 is SNHLY and CDR2 FYNNEI. Between the trimmed V and J ends, which lost 7 bases and 3 bases, there was a span of 4 bases. The sample originates from a study of blood T cell repertoires in COVID-19. The overall study: The study drew acute and convalescent COVID-19 samples from the United States, Italy and Spain. T cells, B-cell-depleted T cells, or PBMCs provided the cDNA or gDNA that served as material.

The chain carries TRBV2 and TRBJ2-4; D not resolved. The clonotype was recovered from a woman aged 25-40 years with acute or convalescent COVID-19. The sample was peripheral blood. CDR3 sequence: CASTGKNIQYF. CDR3 in DNA: TGTGCCAGCACGGGCAAAAACATTCAGTACTTC.